A single sample gave rise to the 27 T cell receptor beta chains below, sequenced in a study of T-cell reconstitution after alpha-beta-depleted transplantation in children. During its preparation, the TCRbeta library received unique molecular identifiers. A single record per CDR3 protein comes from TCRdb applying MiXCR to the PCR reads. This table has fewer than 550,000 distinct CDR3 sequences, over 10% appearing once. The source material was PBMCs, mostly from graft donor cells, sampled 180 days after TCRalphabeta/CD19-depleted stem cell transplant. These receptor sequences come from a female patient aged 2 to 10 who had a stem cell transplant for aplastic anemia, so the T cells may come from the graft donor.

The J gene is TRBJ2-3, the V gene TRBV7-8; 10 bases agree with TRBD2. This CDR3 is built from 14 residues. CDR1 and CDR2 (germline): SGHVS, FQNEAQ. V shed 8 bases, J shed 5 bases, and the junction held 7 bases outside the gene matches. The CDR3 spells CASGLAGVVDTQYF. The DNA of the CDR3 is TGTGCCAGCGGCCTAGCGGGAGTGGTAGATACGCAGTATTTT.

For this clonotype: At one of its ends the junction is not consistent with the germline gene, which may arise from a read error. The chain couples TRBV5-6 to TRBJ2-2; 16 bases align to TRBD2. CDR3 length: 20 residues. Germline V gene sequence: CDR1 SGHDT, CDR2 YYEEEE. Here the CDR3 reads CGSTAGTSGRADRSTGELFF. The CDR3 DNA sequence: TGTGGCAGCACCGCCGGGACTAGCGGGAGGGCCGATCGTAGCACCGGGGAGCTGTTTTTT.

This clonotype has just a few counts. The chain combines TRBV6-2 or TRBV6-3 with TRBJ1-4; tentative D call: TRBD1 (5 bases). V lost 7 bases and J 2 bases, leaving 8 bases between the germline ends. The CDR3 has 13 residues. Per the germline V gene, CDR1 is MNHEY and CDR2 is SVGEGT. CDR3 sequence reads: CASKGRTNEKLFF. The CDR3 DNA follows: TGTGCCAGCAAGGGACGGACTAATGAAAAACTGTTTTTT.

This clonotype was found a few times. This chain joins TRBV7-2 and TRBJ2-5; unclear D gene. Deletions cut 5 bases from V and 9 bases from J, with 10 bases between. The CDR3 is made up of 11 amino acids. In germline, CDR1 is SGHTA, CDR2 FQGNSA. CDR3 bases: TGTGCCAGCAGCCCCGTTGGGGCCCAGTACTTC. Translating it yields CASSPVGAQYF.

This clonotype was seen at least ten times. The chain carries TRBV4-1 and TRBJ1-5; D is ambiguous. Between the trimmed V and J ends, which lost 0 bases and 3 bases, there was a span of 9 bases. The CDR3 consists of 15 residues. Germline V gene data show CDR1 as MGHRA and CDR2 as YSYEKL. CDR3: CASSQDGQFNQPQHF. The CDR3 DNA is TGCGCCAGCAGCCAAGATGGGCAGTTCAATCAGCCCCAGCATTTT.

Only a few counts were recorded for this clonotype. V is TRBV20-1 and J is TRBJ1-6, with D unclear. V was clipped by 2 bases and J by 7 bases, with 9 bases between them. The length of the CDR3 is 13 residues. CDR1 is DFQATT and CDR2 is SNEGSKA in the germline V gene (reference sequence). CDR3 bases: TGCAGTGCTAGAATCGGGGAGAATTCACCCCTCCACTTT. Translation: CSARIGENSPLHF.

The gene calls are TRBV5-1 and TRBJ1-6; 7 bases map to TRBD1. V shed 4 bases, J shed 8 bases, and the junction held 9 bases outside the gene matches. The CDR3 spans 15 residues. Germline CDR1 SGHRS, CDR2 YFSETQ. The CDR3 sequence is CASSAHRQGDSPLHF. In DNA, the CDR3 is TGCGCCAGCAGCGCGCACCGGCAGGGGGATTCACCCCTCCACTTT. The whole variable domain, filled in from reference TRBV5-1 and TRBJ1-6, reads KAGVTQTPRYLIKTRGQQVTLSCSPISGHRSVSWYQQTPGQGLQFLFEYFSETQRNKGNFPGRFSGRQFSNSRSEMNVSTLELGDSALYLCASSAHRQGDSPLHFGNGTRLTVT.

The chain has TRBV9 and TRBJ1-1; D ambiguous. The CDR3 sequence is 13 residues long. CDR1 SGDLS and CDR2 YYNGEE come from the germline V gene. Trimming took off 0 bases at V and 4 bases at J, with 7 bases between the two ends. In DNA, the CDR3 is TGTGCCAGCAGCGTAGTCCCGGCCACTGAAGCTTTCTTT. Protein product: CASSVVPATEAFF.

V and J are TRBV27 and TRBJ2-7; TRBD2 aligns across 9 bases. V lost 10 bases and J lost 3; bases outside the gene matches: 13. Per germline, CDR1 MNHEY and CDR2 SMNVEV (reference sequence). The CDR3 length is 15 residues. The CDR3 is CATNRTSDRYYEQYV. DNA of the CDR3: TGTGCCACTAACAGGACTAGCGACAGGTACTACGAGCAGTACGTC.

The chain couples TRBV15 to TRBJ1-2, with 7 bases matching TRBD1. Germline trimming cut 4 bases from V and 4 bases from J; bases unmatched to any gene: 6. This CDR3 has 14 amino acids. The V gene's germline CDR1 is LNHNV and CDR2 YYDKDF (reference sequence). In DNA form, the CDR3 reads TGTGCCACCAGCAAAATCAGGGGGGGCTATGGCTACACCTTC. Protein: CATSKIRGGYGYTF.

As to this clonotype: This may be a read error, as it is one base from a much larger clone. J is TRBJ2-1 and V is TRBV5-8, with 11 bases that match TRBD2. This CDR3 has 15 amino acids. After removal of 4 bases from V and 5 bases from J, the junction contained 5 bases not matched to a gene. Per germline, CDR1 SGHTS and CDR2 YDEGEE. The CDR3 protein is CASSVSGRAHNEQFF. CDR3 nucleotide sequence: TGTGCCAGCAGCGTTAGCGGGAGGGCCCACAATGAGCAGTTCTTC.

Ten or more counts support this clonotype. V is TRBV3-1 and J is TRBJ1-2, with D uncertain. CDR3 length: 14 residues. With 6 bases removed from V and 5 bases from J, the gap between germline ends came to 16 bases. CDR1 and CDR2 from the germline V gene are LGHDT and YNNKEL (reference sequence). Written as DNA, the CDR3 is TGTGCCAGCAGTCCCGACGGGATCGGGTATGGCTACACCTTC. It yields the protein CASSPDGIGYGYTF.

This chain joins TRBV15 and TRBJ2-1, with 11 nucleotides matching TRBD1. V shed 0 bases and J 4 bases; nucleotides not matched to a gene: 14. Germline V CDR1 and CDR2: LNHNV, YYDKDF (reference sequence). The CDR3 contains 20 residues. DNA of the CDR3: TGTGCCACCAGCAGAGAGAACTCTCCGGACAGGGGGCCGGGGTACAATGAGCAGTTCTTC. Translation: CATSRENSPDRGPGYNEQFF.

V gene TRBV20-1 combines with J gene TRBJ2-1; 7 bases agree with TRBD2. V shed 3 bases, J shed 9 bases, and the junction held 8 bases outside the gene matches. Germline V CDR1 and CDR2: DFQATT, SNEGSKA (reference sequence). The CDR3 runs 13 residues. The CDR3 loop is CSASRRPGGEQFF. As DNA, the CDR3 is TGCAGTGCTAGTAGGCGACCGGGAGGTGAGCAGTTCTTC.

The chain links TRBV9 to TRBJ2-1; 7 bases fit TRBD2. In germline, CDR1 is SGDLS, CDR2 YYNGEE. Unmatched junction bases numbered 9, after V lost 0 bases and J lost 0 bases. CDR3 length equals 18 residues. The CDR3 loop reads CASSVAISGGSSYNEQFF. In DNA form, the CDR3 reads TGTGCCAGCAGCGTAGCTATATCGGGCGGGAGCTCCTACAATGAGCAGTTCTTC.

This clonotype was counted a few times. This sequence joins TRBV28 and TRBJ2-5; 8 positions agree with TRBD1. The CDR3 spans 16 residues. The germline V gene has CDR1 MDHEN and CDR2 SYDVKM. V shed 6 bases and J 1 base; nucleotides not matched to a gene: 10. The CDR3 DNA reads TGTGCCAGCAGGGTGAGGACAGGGACGATCCAAGAGACCCAGTACTTC. Its protein product is CASRVRTGTIQETQYF.

This chain uses TRBV12-3 or TRBV12-4 with TRBJ2-3; TRBD2 is a possible D gene (5 bases). V was cut by 3 bases and J by 2 bases, with 15 bases left in between. The CDR3 spans 16 residues. CDR3 sequence: CASSFRMRVATDTQYF. Here the CDR3 DNA reads TGTGCCAGCAGTTTCCGTATGCGGGTAGCCACAGATACGCAGTATTTT.

CDR3 coding DNA: TGTGCCAGCAGCCCCCCCAGGGGGGAGACGAGCTCCTACAATGAGCAGTTCTTC. Its protein is CASSPPRGETSSYNEQFF. The chain links TRBV4-2 to TRBJ2-1; D perhaps matches TRBD1 (7 bases). The V end was cut by 4 bases, the J end by 0 bases, with 19 bases between. This CDR3 is 18 amino acids long. Per germline, CDR1 LGHNA and CDR2 YNFKEQ.

To note about this clonotype: At one boundary the junction diverges from the germline segment, which might be a read error. This chain joins TRBV6-2 or TRBV6-3 and TRBJ2-6; 7 bases match TRBD1. Per the germline V gene, CDR1 is MNHEY and CDR2 is SVGEGT. This CDR3 has 20 residues. CDR3 amino acids: CASSYSSRDSSLSGANGLTF. CDR3 sequence (DNA): TGTGCCAGCAGTTACTCGAGTCGGGACAGCTCCCTCTCTGGGGCCAACGGCCTGACTTTC.

In its sample, this clonotype was seen a few times. This chain links TRBV6-2 or TRBV6-3 with TRBJ1-5; D unclear. The CDR3 sequence is 15 residues long. The V gene lost 0 bases and the J gene lost 4 bases, with 10 bases spanning the gap. The germline gives CDR1 MNHEY, CDR2 SVGEGT. CDR3 protein: CASSYSKWRNQPQHF. The CDR3 region has the DNA TGTGCCAGCAGTTACTCGAAGTGGAGGAATCAGCCCCAGCATTTT.

This clonotype was recorded a few times. This chain uses TRBV7-2 with TRBJ1-1, with D possibly matching TRBD1 (5 bases). CDR1 and CDR2 from the germline V gene are SGHTA and FQGNSA. Trimming pared 1 base from V and 1 base from J, leaving 10 bases between. The CDR3 sequence is 15 residues long. The CDR3: CASSLVLGPNTEAFF. CDR3 DNA: TGTGCCAGCAGCTTAGTCTTGGGGCCGAACACTGAAGCTTTCTTT.

This clonotype appeared many times. The chain couples TRBV5-1 to TRBJ2-2, with 9 bases aligning to TRBD2. Per the germline V gene, CDR1 is SGHRS and CDR2 is YFSETQ. The trim removed 1 base at V and 6 bases at J, leaving 4 bases unmatched. The CDR3 is made up of 15 amino acids. DNA for the CDR3: TGCGCCAGCAGCTTGAGGACTAGCGTGGCCGGGGAGCTGTTTTTT. Protein: CASSLRTSVAGELFF.

At least ten counts were recorded for this clonotype. The chain couples TRBV20-1 to TRBJ2-1, with 11 nucleotides matching TRBD2. The ends lost 3 bases at V and 3 bases at J; junction bases unmatched: 4. The CDR3 has 15 amino acids. In germline, CDR1 is DFQATT, CDR2 SNEGSKA (reference sequence). This CDR3 reads CSASLGTSGYNEQFF. DNA for the CDR3: TGCAGTGCTAGCCTTGGGACTAGCGGCTACAATGAGCAGTTCTTC.

This clonotype has a handful of counts. The chain employs TRBV7-2 and TRBJ2-2; 13 bases are a match to TRBD2. The trim removed 6 bases at V and 1 base at J, leaving 5 bases unmatched. CDR3 length: 17 amino acids. Germline CDR1 and CDR2: SGHTA and FQGNSA. CDR3 amino acids: CASSRTSGSRNTGELFF. The CDR3 region has the DNA TGTGCCAGCAGTCGGACTAGCGGGAGCCGGAACACCGGGGAGCTGTTTTTT.

This clonotype was counted many times. The chain combines TRBV7-3 with TRBJ2-1; D is unresolved. This CDR3 region has 13 residues. Trimming pared 3 bases from V and 6 bases from J, leaving 9 bases between. Germline loops: CDR1 SGHTA, CDR2 FQGTGA. In DNA, the CDR3 is TGTGCCAGCAGCTTGGAAAGGAGCAATGAGCAGTTCTTC. Its protein is CASSLERSNEQFF.

About this clonotype: A clone one base away is much larger, so this may be a read error. V and J are TRBV15 and TRBJ2-2; TRBD1 agrees at 9 bases. Germline V CDR1 and CDR2: LNHNV, YYDKDF (reference sequence). This CDR3 is built from 15 residues. CDR3 loop: CATSTGQGNTGDLFF. The DNA for the CDR3 is TGTGCCACCAGCACCGGACAGGGGAACACCGGGGATCTGTTTTTT.

This clonotype showed up just a few times. This chain connects TRBV4-3 to TRBJ2-3, with 10 bases aligning to TRBD2. The junction had 11 bases not matched to a gene; V was cut back by 3 bases and J by 5 bases. CDR3 length: 17 residues. The germline V gene has CDR1 LGHNA and CDR2 YSLEER. The CDR3 region has the DNA TGCGCCAGCAGCCAGGGGGTAGCGGGAGGCTGGCGAGATACGCAGTATTTT. This gives the protein CASSQGVAGGWRDTQYF.